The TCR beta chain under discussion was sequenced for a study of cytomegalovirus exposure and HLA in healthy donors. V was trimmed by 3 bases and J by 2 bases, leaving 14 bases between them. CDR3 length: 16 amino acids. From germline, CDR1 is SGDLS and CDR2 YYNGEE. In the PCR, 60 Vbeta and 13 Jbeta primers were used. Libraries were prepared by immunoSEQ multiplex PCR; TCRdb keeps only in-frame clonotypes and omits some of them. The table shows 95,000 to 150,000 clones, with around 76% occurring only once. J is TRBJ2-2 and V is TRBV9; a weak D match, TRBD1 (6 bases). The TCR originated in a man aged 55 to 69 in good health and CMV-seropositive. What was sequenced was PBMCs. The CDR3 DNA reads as TGTGCCAGCAGCGCGCCTCGGACAGTTAACACCGGGGAGCTGTTTTTT. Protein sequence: CASSAPRTVNTGELFF.